The present T cell receptor (beta chain) was sequenced within a study of blood T cell repertoires in COVID-19. CDR1 MDHEN and CDR2 SYDVKM come from the germline V gene. Trimming took off 5 bases at V and 8 bases at J, with 12 bases between the two ends. The CDR3 is 12 residues long. This clone was seen only a few times. Using immunoSEQ multiplex PCR, the repertoire was profiled, and TCRdb retains in-frame clones only, with some absent. The data show about 200,000 clones, 82% seen once. Followed over time, Seattle patients had been enrolled while infection was active. Material: peripheral blood. The chain has TRBV28 and TRBJ1-2; D remains ambiguous. The receptor comes from a woman in her 70s with COVID-19, enrolled during active disease. Here the CDR3 reads CASSLPGRGYTF. CDR3 sequence (DNA): TGTGCCAGCAGTCTCCCTGGGCGCGGCTACACCTTC.